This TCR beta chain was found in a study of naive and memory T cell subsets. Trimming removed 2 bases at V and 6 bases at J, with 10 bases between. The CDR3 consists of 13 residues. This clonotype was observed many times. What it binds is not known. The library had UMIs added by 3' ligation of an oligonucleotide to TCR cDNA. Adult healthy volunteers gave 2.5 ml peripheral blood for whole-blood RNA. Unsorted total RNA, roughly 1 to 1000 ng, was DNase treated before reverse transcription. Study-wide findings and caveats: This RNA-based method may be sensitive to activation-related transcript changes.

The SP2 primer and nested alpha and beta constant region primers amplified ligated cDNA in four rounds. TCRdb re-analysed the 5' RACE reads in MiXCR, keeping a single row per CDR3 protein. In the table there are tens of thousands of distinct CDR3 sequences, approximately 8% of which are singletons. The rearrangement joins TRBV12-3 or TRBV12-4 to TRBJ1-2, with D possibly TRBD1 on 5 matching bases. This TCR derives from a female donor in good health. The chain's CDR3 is CASSLQGWNGYTF. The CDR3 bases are TGTGCCAGCAGTTTACAGGGATGGAATGGCTACACCTTC.